This T cell receptor beta chain was documented in a study of blood T cells in healthy people across ages. Ranging in age from roughly 6 to 90, the donors were healthy Caucasian individuals from Russia. PBMCs numbering at least 7 million were isolated per sample. This CDR3 contains 16 residues. J gave up 2 bases and V 2 bases, and 7 bases lay outside the gene matches. The germline V gene has CDR1 MNHNY and CDR2 SVGAGI (reference sequence). This clonotype came up many times. Sample-barcoded 5' priming and a J-beta primer mix drove a second PCR of roughly 7 to 11 cycles. TCRdb independently ran MiXCR on the 5' RACE reads; one entry per CDR3 protein. The sample has 600,000 or so distinct CDR3 sequences, around 48% seen once.

Sequenced material: blood. The source of this sequence is a man older than 75 in good health. The rearrangement links TRBV6-6 to TRBJ1-1, with 8 bases identical to TRBD1. The CDR3: CASSYTLDRGNTEAFF. The CDR3 nucleotides read TGTGCCAGCAGTTACACCCTAGACAGGGGTAACACTGAAGCTTTCTTT.